There are a few counts of the clone carrying this T cell receptor beta chain. Its antigen is unknown. Time point reported: newly diagnosed GD, antithyroid drugs for less than 3 months. Researchers made the TCR library from RNA that was extracted from PBMCs. Patients all came to the study from an endocrinology department in Xi'an, China. Arm-PCR with iRepertoire HTBI primers amplified the CDR3 regions for these TCR beta libraries. TCRdb reprocessed the multiplex PCR reads via MiXCR and lists one record per CDR3 protein. The sample carries 450,000 to 600,000 distinct CDR3 sequences, approximately 13% recorded once. The record originates from a study of regulatory T cells in long-lasting Graves disease. Broader study findings: New patients shared more than 950 public clonotypes, and persistent patients shared more, with approximately 2,500. Samples came from peripheral blood alone, without thyroid tissue.

Germline lookup yields CDR1 SGHRS and CDR2 YFSETQ. The CDR3 is 17 amino acids. After removal of 4 bases from V and 3 bases from J, the junction contained 6 bases not matched to a gene. These records were also assigned to another study, of T cells in Graves' hyperthyroidism and ophthalmopathy. As reported in that work: Investigators excluded patients with uncontrolled infection, other autoimmune disease, pregnancy or lactation.

This TCR was sampled from a man aged 25-45 years with Graves disease. The sequencing used peripheral blood mononuclear cells (PBMCs), collected at new diagnosis, from a patient treated with antithyroid drugs. The rearrangement links TRBV5-1 to TRBJ2-2; 13 nucleotides match TRBD2. CDR3 nucleotides: TGCGCCAGCAGCCCGGGACTAGCGGGAATCGACACCGGGGAGCTGTTTTTT. Its protein is CASSPGLAGIDTGELFF.